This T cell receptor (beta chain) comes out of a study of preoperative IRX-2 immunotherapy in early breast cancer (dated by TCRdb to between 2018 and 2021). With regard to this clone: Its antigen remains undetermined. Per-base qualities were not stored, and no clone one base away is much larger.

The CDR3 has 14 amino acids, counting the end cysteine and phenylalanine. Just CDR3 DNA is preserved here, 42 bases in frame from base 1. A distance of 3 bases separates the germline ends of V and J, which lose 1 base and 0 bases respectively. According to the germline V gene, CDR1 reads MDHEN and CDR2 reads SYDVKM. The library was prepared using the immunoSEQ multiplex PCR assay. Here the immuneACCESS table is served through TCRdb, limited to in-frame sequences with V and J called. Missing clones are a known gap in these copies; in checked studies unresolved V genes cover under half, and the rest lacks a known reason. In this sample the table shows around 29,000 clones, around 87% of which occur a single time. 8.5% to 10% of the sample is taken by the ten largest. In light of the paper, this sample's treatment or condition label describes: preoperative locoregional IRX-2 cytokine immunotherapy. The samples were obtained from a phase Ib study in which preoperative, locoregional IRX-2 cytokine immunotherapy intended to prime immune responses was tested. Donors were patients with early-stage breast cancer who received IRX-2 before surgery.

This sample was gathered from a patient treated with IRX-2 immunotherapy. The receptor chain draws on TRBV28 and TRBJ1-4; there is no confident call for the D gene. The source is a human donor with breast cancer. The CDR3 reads CASSLSTTNEKLFF. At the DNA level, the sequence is TGTGCCAGCAGTTTATCTACAACTAATGAAAAACTGTTTTTT.